Each of the 29 T cell receptor beta chains below was sequenced from the same sample in a study of T cells after yellow fever vaccination. Each CDR3 protein is one row after TCRdb ran MiXCR on the 5' RACE reads. The data hold about 240,000 distinct CDR3 sequences, with less than 8.5% observed a single time. The sequenced sample was CD4+ T cells sorted from PBMCs, obtained 15 days after the yellow fever booster vaccination. The receptors come from a man aged 30 to 45 who received the YFV17D yellow fever vaccine.

The V gene is TRBV20-1, the J gene TRBJ1-5; D is unresolved. Germline values: CDR1 DFQATT, CDR2 SNEGSKA (reference sequence). The CDR3 covers 16 residues. Trimming removed 2 bases from V and 0 bases from J, with 14 bases in between. The CDR3 nucleotides are TGCAGTGCTAGACCCCCTCGGGCTTGTAGCAATCAGCCCCAGCATTTT. This translates into CSARPPRACSNQPQHF.

The chain links TRBV11-2 to TRBJ2-7, with 16 bases that match TRBD2. The CDR3 length is 18 residues. The ends lost 4 bases at V and 5 bases at J; junction bases unmatched: 11. The germline V gene has CDR1 SGHAT and CDR2 FQNNGV. In nucleotides, the CDR3 is TGTGCCAGCAGCTCCGAGGGACTAGCGGGAGGGCCTATCCACGAGCAGTACTTC. This sequence encodes CASSSEGLAGGPIHEQYF.

This clonotype was observed at least ten times. The V gene is TRBV7-8, the J gene TRBJ2-1; no reliable D call. Trimming stripped 5 bases from V and 3 bases from J, with 5 bases between. Germline V CDR1 and CDR2: SGHVS, FQNEAQ. CDR3 size: 12 residues. The CDR3 is CASSTNYNEQFF. CDR3 sequence (DNA): TGTGCCAGCAGCACCAACTACAATGAGCAGTTCTTC.

This clonotype occurred a few times. CDR3: CASSLSGLAGARSRAGELFF. The CDR3 coding sequence is TGTGCCAGCAGCTTATCCGGACTAGCGGGAGCTAGGAGTAGAGCCGGGGAGCTGTTTTTT. The chain is built from TRBV11-2 and TRBJ2-2; 13 positions match TRBD2. CDR1 SGHAT and CDR2 FQNNGV come from the germline V gene. Trimming took 2 bases from V and 6 from J; bases not matched to a gene: 15. This CDR3 has 20 amino acids.

This clonotype has more than one count but fewer than ten. This chain joins TRBV7-2 and TRBJ2-7; D gene uncertain. Germline CDR1 is SGHTA and CDR2 is FQGNSA. Trimming removed 1 base from V and 2 bases from J, with 3 bases in between. The CDR3 has 12 amino acids. This CDR3 reads CASSLVTYEQYF. In DNA form, the CDR3 reads TGTGCCAGCAGCTTAGTGACCTACGAGCAGTACTTC.

V gene TRBV21-1 combines with J gene TRBJ2-2; the table calls TRBD1, which could not be checked here. TRBV21-1 is a pseudogene segment. The CDR3 length is 17 residues. Written as DNA, the CDR3 is TGTGCCAGCAGCAAAGCGTCGCAGGGGGCGTCGACCGGGGAGCTGTTTTTT. Translated: CASSKASQGASTGELFF.

This clonotype was seen ten or more times. The chain couples TRBV12-3 or TRBV12-4 to TRBJ2-7; TRBD1 matches 7 bases. J was trimmed by 3 bases and V by 6 bases; bases with no gene match: 8. CDR3 length equals 14 residues. The CDR3 reads CASSPNRGLYEQYF. The CDR3 coding sequence is TGTGCCAGCAGCCCGAACAGGGGTCTCTACGAGCAGTACTTC.

The genes are TRBV7-9 and TRBJ2-4; no clear D gene. Per the germline V gene, CDR1 is SEHNR and CDR2 is FQNEAQ (reference sequence). Trimming left V 1 base short and J 6 bases short, with 10 bases between. The CDR3 is made up of 14 amino acids. The CDR3 nucleotides are TGTGCCAGCAGCTTAGGTGACAAAGGAAACATTCAGTACTTC. This codes for CASSLGDKGNIQYF.

This clonotype was seen a handful of times. The genes are TRBV19 and TRBJ2-5; D perhaps matches TRBD2 (5 bases). Trimming left V 1 base short and J 2 bases short, with 11 bases between. Looked up from germline, CDR1 is LNHDA and CDR2 is SQIVND (reference sequence). This CDR3 has 15 amino acids. CDR3 amino acids: CASSIGASIQETQYF. The CDR3 DNA sequence: TGTGCCAGTAGTATAGGGGCTAGCATTCAAGAGACCCAGTACTTC.

This clonotype was recorded many times. Written as DNA, the CDR3 is TGCAGCGTTGAAAAGGGCAGGGGATTTCAAGAGACCCAGTACTTC. It codes for CSVEKGRGFQETQYF. The chain is built from TRBV29-1 and TRBJ2-5; D perhaps matches TRBD1 (6 bases). The V end lost 2 bases, the J end lost 2 bases, and 15 bases lay between the germline ends. The CDR3 spans 15 residues. Germline loops: CDR1 SQVTM, CDR2 ANQGSEA.

This clonotype appeared a few times. The CDR3 DNA reads as TGTGCCATCAGTGGAAGTAGCGGGAGCGCAGATACGCAGTATTTT. It codes for CAISGSSGSADTQYF. The genes are TRBV10-3 and TRBJ2-3; 9 nucleotides align to TRBD2. Germline CDR1 is ENHRY and CDR2 is SYGVKD. The CDR3 has 15 amino acids. J gave up 4 bases and V 4 bases, and 6 bases lay outside the gene matches.

This clonotype appeared many times. The chain couples TRBV7-2 to TRBJ1-5; D is ambiguous. This CDR3 has 12 residues. V was clipped by 3 bases and J by 15 bases, with 15 bases between them. Germline CDR1 is SGHTA and CDR2 is FQGNSA. This CDR3 reads CASSFNGSGWHF. DNA of the CDR3: TGTGCCAGCAGCTTTAATGGTAGCGGTTGGCATTTT.

The CDR3 DNA follows: TGCAGTGCTAGGGATATGCGATCAGGGGCGGTAAACTACGAGCAGTACTTC. Protein sequence: CSARDMRSGAVNYEQYF. V gene TRBV20-1 combines with J gene TRBJ2-7; TRBD1 might be the D (6 bases). The CDR3 consists of 17 residues. Germline assignment: CDR1 DFQATT and CDR2 SNEGSKA (reference sequence). Trimming shortened V by 3 bases and J by 3 bases, and 24 bases separated the two germline ends.

The J gene is TRBJ1-5, the V gene TRBV7-4, with D uncertain. The germline V gene encodes CDR1 SGHVT and CDR2 SQSDAQ. The CDR3 covers 16 residues. V lost 5 bases and J 9 bases, leaving 23 bases between the germline ends. CDR3 bases: TGTGCCAGCAGCCCCAAGGCGGAAACAGTCGGCATGCCCCAGCATTTT. Protein product: CASSPKAETVGMPQHF.

V gene TRBV2 combines with J gene TRBJ2-5; a possible D gene is TRBD2 (6 bases). CDR1 and CDR2 from the germline V gene are SNHLY and FYNNEI. Trimming removed 2 bases at V and 3 bases at J, with 10 bases between. CDR3 length equals 14 residues. The CDR3: CASSEKTREETQYF. CDR3 nucleotides: TGTGCCAGCAGTGAAAAGACTAGAGAAGAGACCCAGTACTTC.

The J gene is TRBJ2-2, the V gene TRBV9, with unresolved D. V shed 0 bases and J shed 2 bases, with 11 bases lying between them. The germline V gene has CDR1 SGDLS and CDR2 YYNGEE. The CDR3 is 16 amino acids. CDR3 in amino acids: CASSVGIAGNTGELFF. CDR3 coding DNA: TGTGCCAGCAGCGTAGGCATAGCCGGAAACACCGGGGAGCTGTTTTTT.

This clonotype was detected a few times. This sequence joins TRBV3-1 and TRBJ2-2; 15 nucleotides match TRBD2. V shed 3 bases and J 5 bases; nucleotides not matched to a gene: 4. This CDR3 is built from 17 residues. CDR1 is LGHDT, CDR2 YNNKEL, per germline (reference sequence). Written as DNA, the CDR3 is TGTGCCAGCAGCCATGAGGGACTAGCGGGAGGTACCGGGGAGCTGTTTTTT. It yields the protein CASSHEGLAGGTGELFF.

This sequence joins TRBV6-2 or TRBV6-3 and TRBJ2-1, with 8 bases that match TRBD2. The CDR3 runs to 16 residues. The V gene end was trimmed by 6 bases and the J gene end by 4 bases; junction bases not matched to a gene: 11. Germline V gene lookup returns CDR1 MNHEY and CDR2 SVGEGT. CDR3 region: CASRKVPGGPYNEQFF. The CDR3 DNA reads as TGTGCCAGCAGAAAAGTACCGGGAGGGCCTTACAATGAGCAGTTCTTC.

The chain has TRBV29-1 and TRBJ1-1; 7 nucleotides match TRBD1. This CDR3 spans 13 amino acids. Germline CDR1 reads SQVTM; CDR2 reads ANQGSEA. V lost 6 bases to trimming and J lost 0 bases; unmatched junction nucleotides: 4. CDR3 DNA sequence: TGCAGCGTAGGGACAGCCTTGAACACTGAAGCTTTCTTT. Its translation is CSVGTALNTEAFF. Looking up the rest from reference TRBV29-1 and TRBJ1-1 gives the full variable domain: SAVISQKPSRDICQRGTSLTIQCQVDSQVTMMFWYRQQPGQSLTLIATANQGSEATYESGFVIDKFPISRPNLTFSTLTVSNMSPEDSSIYLCSVGTALNTEAFFGQGTRLTVV.

V gene TRBV5-1 combines with J gene TRBJ2-3, with unresolved D. This CDR3 contains 14 residues. V lost 0 bases and J lost 0, with 5 bases in between. Germline values: CDR1 SGHRS, CDR2 YFSETQ. In DNA form, the CDR3 reads TGCGCCAGCAGCTTGGTAGATAGCACAGATACGCAGTATTTT. Protein sequence: CASSLVDSTDTQYF.

This clonotype was picked up a small number of times. The V and J genes are TRBV14 and TRBJ2-3; D not certain. Germline V gene sequence: CDR1 SGHDN, CDR2 FVKESK. The CDR3 runs 14 residues. V was trimmed by 4 bases and J by 2 bases, leaving 10 bases between them. The CDR3 is CASSPIVDTDTQYF. CDR3 coding DNA: TGTGCCAGCAGCCCCATCGTGGACACAGATACGCAGTATTTT.

This chain connects TRBV20-1 to TRBJ2-7; tentatively, D is TRBD1 (5 bases). CDR1 is DFQATT and CDR2 is SNEGSKA in the germline V gene (reference sequence). Between the trimmed V and J ends, which lost 4 bases and 2 bases, there was a span of 15 bases. This CDR3 is 14 amino acids long. CDR3 in DNA: TGCAGTGCTATCAGATTGGACATCCCCTACGAGCAGTACTTC. Protein: CSAIRLDIPYEQYF.

This clonotype was counted ten times or more. The chain joins TRBV24-1 to TRBJ2-1; 12 nucleotides align to TRBD2. Germline trimming cut 4 bases from V and 2 bases from J; bases unmatched to any gene: 8. The V gene's germline CDR1 is KGHDR and CDR2 SFDVKD. The CDR3 has 18 amino acids. DNA for the CDR3: TGTGCCACCAGTGACGCTAGCGGGAGGGATATCGCCTACAATGAGCAGTTCTTC. This encodes CATSDASGRDIAYNEQFF.

This clonotype was detected ten times or more. The chain is built from TRBV5-6 and TRBJ2-7; D may be TRBD2 (7 bases). Germline CDR1 is SGHDT and CDR2 is YYEEEE. V gave up 6 bases and J gave up 1 base, with 14 bases separating them. The CDR3 loop spans 14 amino acids. Here the CDR3 DNA reads TGTGCCAGCATCCGGGGGGCAGGGTCCTACGAGCAGTACTTC. It is translated as CASIRGAGSYEQYF.

The rearrangement joins TRBV18 to TRBJ2-5, with D perhaps matching TRBD1 or TRBD2 (5 bases each). V lost 2 bases to trimming and J lost 13 bases, with 20 bases between them. Germline CDR1 KGHSH, CDR2 LQKENI. There are 14 residues in the CDR3. This CDR3 is CASSPVSSRDQGYF. For the CDR3, the DNA is TGTGCCAGCTCACCAGTGTCATCCCGGGACCAGGGGTACTTC.

This clonotype came up many times. V is TRBV5-1 and J is TRBJ2-3, with 14 bases aligning to TRBD2. CDR1 is SGHRS, CDR2 YFSETQ, per germline. V was pared by 3 bases and J by 0 bases, with 3 bases of the junction left unmatched. The CDR3 is 17 amino acids. The CDR3 DNA is TGCGCCAGCAGCTCGGGACTAGCGGGAGCTAGCACAGATACGCAGTATTTT. Translating gives CASSSGLAGASTDTQYF.

Ten or more counts support this clonotype. The chain recombines TRBV30 with TRBJ2-7; 8 nucleotides match TRBD1. The V segment lost 1 base and the J segment 7 bases; nucleotides outside the gene matches: 3. This CDR3 has 12 amino acids. From germline, CDR1 is GTSNPN and CDR2 SVGIG (reference sequence). CDR3 residues: CAWSAQGAEQYF. Written as DNA, the CDR3 is TGTGCCTGGAGTGCTCAGGGGGCTGAGCAGTACTTC.

In its sample, this clonotype was seen a few times. The genes are TRBV18 and TRBJ1-4; D gene ambiguous. The germline CDR1 and CDR2 sequences are KGHSH and LQKENI. The CDR3 sequence is 11 residues long. V lost 6 bases to trimming and J lost 6 bases, with 5 bases between them. CDR3 in DNA: TGTGCCAGCTCCTCTGATGAAAAACTGTTTTTT. It specifies CASSSDEKLFF.

This clonotype was detected ten times or more. The chain has TRBV13 and TRBJ2-7; no reliable D call. CDR3 length equals 14 residues. Germline CDR1 PRHDT, CDR2 FYEKMQ (reference sequence). V was pared by 3 bases and J by 1 base, with 10 bases between. The CDR3 spells CASSFNRISYEQYF. In nucleotides, the CDR3 is TGTGCCAGCAGCTTTAATCGTATATCCTACGAGCAGTACTTC.